This TCR beta chain was sequenced during a study of human T cells and chemical hapten exposure. Broader study findings: TCRs exceeding 1 in 1000 frequency stayed unchanged with DPC sensitization. Clustering by CDR3 similarity yielded significantly more large clusters from expanded TCRs than controls.

The V end lost 0 bases, the J end lost 3 bases, and 11 bases lay between the germline ends. The CDR3 consists of 14 residues. Germline V gene data show CDR1 as GTSNPN and CDR2 as SVGIG (reference sequence). TCRdb reanalysed the RACE reads using MiXCR and keeps one entry per CDR3 protein. The table has a few hundred thousand distinct CDR3 sequences, more than 4.5% seen once. This clonotype was detected many times. The antigen is unknown. Time point reported: patch test 1, 2 weeks after DPC sensitization. Treatment denoted: therapeutic diphenylcyclopropenone sensitization with weekly scalp DPC. Blood sampling preceded each patch test application. Before extraction, the whole blood was not fractionated, and total RNA was taken from it.

This receptor was obtained from a woman aged 45-65 years with alopecia areata. Some clones in this sample may be carry-over from other donors' samples. The sequencing used whole blood, collected in connection with sensitization to the hapten diphenylcyclopropenone (DPC). This chain joins TRBV30 and TRBJ1-1; D is perhaps TRBD1 (5 bases). The CDR3 nucleotides read TGTGCCTGGAGTGTACCGGGGCGGGACACTGAAGCTTTCTTT. Encoded protein: CAWSVPGRDTEAFF. The full variable domain, rest sourced from reference TRBV30 and TRBJ1-1, is SQTIHQWPATLVQPVGSPLSLECTVEGTSNPNLYWYRQAAGRGLQLLFYSVGIGQISSEVPQNLSASRPQDRQFILSSKKLLLSDSGFYLCAWSVPGRDTEAFFGQGTRLTVV.